This T cell receptor (beta chain) was profiled in a study of blood T cells in healthy people across ages (dated by TCRdb to the mid-2010s). Background for the entire study: In model experiments, roughly one uniquely barcoded TCR beta cDNA molecule per two T cells was captured by template switching. Using deep sequencing normalized with unique cDNA molecular identifiers, the study measured how TCR beta repertoire diversity changes with age. Donors were grouped into four age groups: young (average approximately 15 years), middle-aged (about 38), aged (around 56) and long-lived (approximately 81). Donors of different ages were randomly distributed across sequencing lanes to avoid experimental bias. Two additional independent replicas of 1 million unique cDNA reads from the same blood draw were analyzed for two donors (one aged 18 to 30 and one aged 80 or older).

Study-level results and caveats: Because donor CMV infection status was unknown, age-related changes in expanded clonotypes were potentially confounded. Estimates of total diversity based on one million sequenced T cells were considered lower bounds and underestimates. Compared with the aged group, the long-lived group had more naive CD4+ T cells, fewer expanded clones and increased TCR diversity, suggesting age selection. Since profiling was done on bulk unsorted PBMCs, naive and antigen-experienced compartments could not be conclusively compared. As age increased, observed TCR beta diversity per million T cells dropped in a roughly linear way, and a significant reduction was already evident by age about 36. There was a strong correlation between observed TCR beta diversity and the percentage of naive T cells measured by flow cytometry.

Preparation of the library involved 5' RACE. The second PCR ran for roughly 7 to 11 cycles and used a J-beta primer mix along with a sample-barcoded 5' primer. A template-switch 5' adaptor carrying 12 random nucleotides introduced a unique molecular identifier onto each TCR beta cDNA molecule. Each sample yielded at least 3 million CDR3-containing paired-end reads. The Mint cDNA synthesis kit, primed by a TRBC-specific oligonucleotide, was used to synthesize first-strand cDNA from all RNA. After uracil-DNA glycosylase treatment, a first 18-cycle PCR used universal primers M1SS and BC2_uni_R on all cDNA. The authors' pipeline ran thus. For normalization, 1 million high-quality reads were randomly selected from each sample, with every read carrying a distinct molecular identifier. Instead of being binned into consensus sequences, reads with shared molecular identifiers were discarded. CDR3 identification, clonotype clustering and error correction used MiTCR with a Q25 quality threshold and the strictest error-elimination algorithm. A nonparametric unseen species model using Euler transformation provided a lower-bound estimate of total TCR beta diversity. Clones were called with MiXCR by TCRdb after fastp trimmed the public reads at Q25, and only in-frame beta chains were retained. One record per CDR3 amino acid sequence lists the most common genes and DNA. The V and J calls here are based on TCRdb, not the publication. The sample profile shows 1,800,000 or so distinct CDR3 sequences; about two fifths of them were found once. Approximately 22% of the sample rests with the top ten.

The CDR3, cysteine through phenylalanine, is 16 amino acids long. Solely the CDR3 DNA is kept, with 48 bases framed from the first base. CDR1 MNHEY and CDR2 SVGAGI were looked up in the germline V gene. Trimming removed 2 bases from V and 3 bases from J; the gene matches leave 0 bases unexplained. Donors were 30 to 45 systemically healthy Caucasian individuals from Russia aged roughly 6 to 90 years. Each donor gave roughly 9 milliliters of peripheral blood, drawn into EDTA-treated Vacutainer tubes. Ficoll-Paque density-gradient centrifugation was used to isolate PBMCs, with at least 7 million per sample. Total RNA was extracted from PBMCs with Trizol reagent, with at least 6 micrograms obtained per sample. Naive CD45RAhigh/CD27high T cell percentages were measured by flow cytometry on a PBMC aliquot from every donor. This clonotype was found a few times. Its antigen target is currently unknown. No base qualities exist here, and no much larger clone lies one base off it.

The origin of this receptor is a human donor in good health. The sample consisted of blood. In this chain, TRBV6-5 is recombined with TRBJ2-2; 13 nucleotides in the junction match TRBD2. The DNA reads as follows: TGTGCCAGCAGTTACGGACTAGCGGGGGACACCGGGGAGCTGTTTTTT. It specifies CASSYGLAGDTGELFF.